The 32 T cell receptor beta chains reported below all come from one sample, sequenced in a study of cytomegalovirus exposure and HLA in healthy donors. Vbeta (60) and Jbeta (13) primers were used in the PCR. The table came from immunoSEQ multiplex PCR; TCRdb's copy has only in-frame clones and leaves some out. The sample lists 120,000 or so clones, around 82% seen once, with around 3.5% in the top ten. The sequencing input was PBMCs. Receptors originate from a woman aged 40 to 49 in good health and CMV-seropositive.

The rearrangement links TRBV7-6 to TRBJ2-7, with 12 bases that match TRBD2. Germline-derived CDR1 and CDR2 are SGHVS and FNYEAQ. Trimming took 2 bases from V and 0 from J; bases not matched to a gene: 14. The CDR3 runs 20 residues. CDR3 DNA sequence: TGTGCCAGCAGCTTAAGAGTCGGACTAGCGGGGACTTCCTCCTCCTACGAGCAGTACTTC. It specifies CASSLRVGLAGTSSSYEQYF. The whole variable domain, remainder taken from reference TRBV7-6 and TRBJ2-7, is GAGVSQSPRYKVTKRGQDVALRCDPISGHVSLYWYRQALGQGPEFLTYFNYEAQQDKSGLPNDRFSAERPEGSISTLTIQRTEQRDSAMYRCASSLRVGLAGTSSSYEQYFGPGTRLTVT.

V and J are TRBV5-1 and TRBJ2-7; 7 bases line up with TRBD2. Germline V CDR1 and CDR2: SGHRS, YFSETQ. With 0 bases clipped from V and 0 bases from J, the junction kept 9 bases outside the gene matches. The CDR3 is 17 amino acids. CDR3 loop: CASSLGPMRESSYEQYF. The CDR3 DNA sequence: TGCGCCAGCAGCTTGGGCCCGATGCGGGAGAGCTCCTACGAGCAGTACTTC.

V gene TRBV10-3 combines with J gene TRBJ1-1; D might be TRBD1 (6 bases). CDR1 ENHRY and CDR2 SYGVKD come from the germline V gene. The V and J ends lost 0 bases and 1 base respectively, with 12 bases between them. CDR3 length: 16 residues. The CDR3 DNA follows: TGTGCCATCAGTGAGTCCTTAGGACAGAGGAACACTGAAGCTTTCTTT. Amino acids: CAISESLGQRNTEAFF.

Concerning this clone itself: One end of the junction is discordant with germline, which a read error may explain. The same CDR3 arises from other DNA sequences in this sample as well. This chain links TRBV2 with TRBJ2-7; 15 bases align to TRBD2. Germline CDR1 is SNHLY and CDR2 is FYNNEI. This CDR3 spans 16 amino acids. CDR3 amino acids: CASSEGLAGGPYEQYF. As DNA, the CDR3 is TGTGCCAGCAGCGAAGGACTAGCGGGAGGGCCCTACGAGCAGTACTTC.

The chain recombines TRBV9 with TRBJ1-1, with TRBD1 matching 7 bases. Looked up from germline, CDR1 is SGDLS and CDR2 is YYNGEE. The CDR3 runs to 16 residues. Losses at the gene ends were 3 bases for V and 0 bases for J; bases not matched to a gene: 8. In DNA form, the CDR3 reads TGTGCCAGCAGCGGCCATGGAGGGGGCTTGAACACTGAAGCTTTCTTT. Protein product: CASSGHGGGLNTEAFF.

The sample holds one count of this clone. The chain recombines TRBV9 with TRBJ2-3; TRBD1 aligns across 7 bases. Germline CDR1 SGDLS, CDR2 YYNGEE. Trimming took 3 bases from V and 3 from J; bases not matched to a gene: 7. This CDR3 is built from 15 residues. This chain's CDR3 is CASSAGLGQTDTQYF. CDR3 DNA: TGTGCCAGCAGCGCCGGATTGGGACAGACAGATACGCAGTATTTT.

This sequence joins TRBV6-5 and TRBJ1-2; D perhaps matches TRBD1 (6 bases). V gave up 0 bases and J gave up 7 bases, with 18 bases separating them. The CDR3 is 16 residues long. The germline V gene encodes CDR1 MNHEY and CDR2 SVGAGI. This chain's CDR3 is CASSYSSGGGLSGYTF. The CDR3, as DNA: TGTGCCAGCAGTTACTCGAGTGGGGGGGGCCTGTCTGGCTACACCTTC.

CDR3 protein: CASRPTGGRGEAFF. In DNA form, the CDR3 reads TGTGCCAGCAGACCTACAGGGGGCAGGGGTGAAGCTTTCTTT. This chain joins TRBV6-5 and TRBJ1-1, with TRBD1 matching over 9 bases. Germline V gene lookup returns CDR1 MNHEY and CDR2 SVGAGI. V shed 6 bases, J shed 7 bases, and the junction held 9 bases outside the gene matches. The CDR3 is 14 amino acids.

The V and J genes are TRBV6-5 and TRBJ1-1; 8 bases are a match to TRBD1. Germline CDR1 and CDR2: MNHEY and SVGAGI. V gave up 5 bases and J gave up 1 base; unmatched junction bases: 3. The CDR3 length is 14 residues. The CDR3 reads CASSPDRANTEAFF. CDR3 nucleotide sequence: TGTGCCAGCAGTCCGGACAGGGCGAACACTGAAGCTTTCTTT.

The rearrangement joins TRBV28 to TRBJ1-5, with D tentatively TRBD1 (6 bases). The V end was cut by 2 bases, the J end by 4 bases, with 6 bases between. This CDR3 has 13 residues. The germline V gene has CDR1 MDHEN and CDR2 SYDVKM. As DNA, the CDR3 is TGTGCCAGCAGTTTAGACAGGAATCAGCCCCAGCATTTT. It encodes CASSLDRNQPQHF.

This clone was seen only once. The chain uses TRBV30 and TRBJ1-6; weak D call: TRBD1 (5 bases). Trimming removed 5 bases at V and 10 bases at J, with 18 bases between. The CDR3 extends over 14 amino acids. Germline CDR1 reads GTSNPN; CDR2 reads SVGIG (reference sequence). In DNA form, the CDR3 reads TGTGCCTGGGAGCAGGGCCTGAGTGGGTCACCCCTCCACTTT. Translated, it gives CAWEQGLSGSPLHF.

J is TRBJ2-1 and V is TRBV7-9; no clear D gene. With 5 bases removed from V and 10 bases from J, the gap between germline ends came to 9 bases. This CDR3 is 11 amino acids long. Germline-derived CDR1 and CDR2 are SEHNR and FQNEAQ (reference sequence). The CDR3 DNA follows: TGTGCCAGCAGCCAGACACGGGAGCAGTTCTTC. Its translation is CASSQTREQFF.

This chain links TRBV28 with TRBJ1-3, with TRBD1 matching over 7 bases. V lost 4 bases to trimming and J lost 3 bases; unmatched junction nucleotides: 12. Germline V gives CDR1 MDHEN, CDR2 SYDVKM. The CDR3 contains 17 residues. CDR3 region: CASSYLQTGEYGNTIYF. The CDR3 region has the DNA TGTGCCAGCAGTTATCTCCAAACAGGGGAGTATGGAAACACCATATATTTT.

About this clone: One end of the junction fails to match germline, which may point to a read error. The CDR3 spells CASSLREAGYKIF. CDR3 bases: TGTGCCAGCAGTCTGCGGGAAGCGGGATATAAGATCTTC. The chain links TRBV27 to TRBJ2-1; TRBD2 matches at 7 bases. The CDR3 spans 13 residues. From germline, CDR1 is MNHEY and CDR2 SMNVEV (reference sequence).

The chain joins TRBV10-1 to TRBJ2-4; a weak D match, TRBD1 (5 bases). This CDR3 region has 16 residues. Germline CDR1 WNHNN, CDR2 SYGVQD (reference sequence). The ends were cut back, 0 bases at V and 6 bases at J, with 15 bases in the middle. In DNA, the CDR3 is TGCGCCAGCAGTGAGTCGGTGGCAGGGTATGGAAACATTCAGTACTTC. Translating gives CASSESVAGYGNIQYF.

The chain employs TRBV10-2 and TRBJ2-7; no firm D call. CDR3 size: 15 residues. With 2 bases removed from V and 0 bases from J, the gap between germline ends came to 11 bases. The germline V gene encodes CDR1 WSHSY and CDR2 SAAADI. The CDR3 loop is CASSEDILSSYEQYF. CDR3 DNA sequence: TGCGCCAGCAGTGAGGACATTTTGAGCTCCTACGAGCAGTACTTC.

This chain uses TRBV28 with TRBJ1-2, with a weak D call TRBD1 (5 bases). CDR1 is MDHEN, CDR2 SYDVKM, per germline. V was pared by 6 bases and J by 3 bases, with 14 bases between. This CDR3 contains 14 residues. CDR3 DNA: TGTGCCAGCAGGACAGCTCAAGGGGACTATGGCTACACCTTC. It translates to CASRTAQGDYGYTF.

The chain has TRBV11-3 and TRBJ2-2, with unresolved D. CDR1 is SGHNT, CDR2 YENEEA, per germline. Between the trimmed V and J ends, which lost 6 bases and 4 bases, there was a span of 9 bases. The CDR3 is made up of 13 amino acids. The CDR3 loop is CASRATGTGELFF. In nucleotides, the CDR3 is TGTGCCAGCAGGGCGACGGGCACCGGGGAGCTGTTTTTT. Full variable domain (remainder filled in from reference TRBV11-3 and TRBJ2-2): EAGVVQSPRYKIIEKKQPVAFWCNPISGHNTLYWYLQNLGQGPELLIRYENEEAVDDSQLPKDRFSAERLKGVDSTLKIQPAELGDSAVYLCASRATGTGELFFGEGSRLTVL.

This chain connects TRBV30 to TRBJ2-7, with TRBD2 matching 8 bases. Germline CDR1 GTSNPN, CDR2 SVGIG (reference sequence). The V and J ends lost 4 bases and 3 bases, in that order; junction bases with no gene match: 8. This CDR3 contains 14 residues. The CDR3 protein is CAWTRTSYNYEQYF. CDR3 DNA sequence: TGTGCCTGGACAAGGACTAGCTATAACTACGAGCAGTACTTC. The full variable domain, its missing parts supplied by reference TRBV30 and TRBJ2-7, is SQTIHQWPATLVQPVGSPLSLECTVEGTSNPNLYWYRQAAGRGLQLLFYSVGIGQISSEVPQNLSASRPQDRQFILSSKKLLLSDSGFYLCAWTRTSYNYEQYFGPGTRLTVT.

This clone was found a few times. The chain combines TRBV14 with TRBJ2-3; 7 nucleotides align to TRBD1. Germline trimming cut 1 base from V and 5 bases from J; bases unmatched to any gene: 6. The CDR3 consists of 15 residues. CDR1 and CDR2 from the germline V gene are SGHDN and FVKESK. For the CDR3, the DNA is TGTGCCAGCAGCCAAGGGCCCAGGGGGATAGATACGCAGTATTTT. This sequence encodes CASSQGPRGIDTQYF. Full variable domain (missing parts from reference TRBV14 and TRBJ2-3): EAGVTQFPSHSVIEKGQTVTLRCDPISGHDNLYWYRRVMGKEIKFLLHFVKESKQDESGMPNNRFLAERTGGTYSTLKVQPAELEDSGVYFCASSQGPRGIDTQYFGPGTRLTVL.

The chain employs TRBV27 and TRBJ2-7, with a possible D match to TRBD1 (6 bases). Trimming pared 0 bases from V and 1 base from J, leaving 10 bases between. The CDR3 is 15 residues long. Germline V gene sequence: CDR1 MNHEY, CDR2 SMNVEV (reference sequence). The chain's CDR3 is CASSLSGHPSYEQYF. CDR3 nucleotides: TGTGCCAGCAGTTTATCGGGACATCCTTCCTACGAGCAGTACTTC.

V and J are TRBV9 and TRBJ1-6; D not certain. The V and J ends lost 4 bases and 6 bases respectively, with 5 bases between them. Germline V gene sequence: CDR1 SGDLS, CDR2 YYNGEE. This CDR3 has 12 amino acids. The CDR3, as DNA: TGTGCCAGCAGCACGAGTAATTCACCCCTCCACTTT. It translates to CASSTSNSPLHF.

This clone has just a few counts. The rearrangement joins TRBV5-1 to TRBJ2-4; 9 bases line up with TRBD1. Per the germline V gene, CDR1 is SGHRS and CDR2 is YFSETQ. With V trimmed by 4 bases and J by 0 bases, 8 bases remained unmatched. The CDR3 runs to 17 residues. The CDR3 region has the DNA TGCGCCAGCAGCCGGGGGACAGGGAGACTAGCCAAAAACATTCAGTACTTC. This encodes CASSRGTGRLAKNIQYF. Supplemented by reference TRBV5-1 and TRBJ2-4, the full variable domain reads KAGVTQTPRYLIKTRGQQVTLSCSPISGHRSVSWYQQTPGQGLQFLFEYFSETQRNKGNFPGRFSGRQFSNSRSEMNVSTLELGDSALYLCASSRGTGRLAKNIQYFGAGTRLSVL.

The chain carries TRBV5-5 and TRBJ1-1, with D perhaps matching TRBD1 (5 bases). The germline CDR1 and CDR2 sequences are SGHKS and YYEKEE (reference sequence). This CDR3 spans 16 amino acids. V lost 4 bases, J lost 2 bases, and 18 bases lay in between. CDR3 protein: CASSRVPTGQNTEAFF. The CDR3 DNA reads as TGTGCCAGCAGCCGCGTCCCCACAGGTCAAAACACTGAAGCTTTCTTT.

This chain uses TRBV5-4 with TRBJ1-2; no reliable D call. Germline assignment: CDR1 SGHNT and CDR2 YYREEE (reference sequence). Trimming cost V 5 bases and J 3 bases, with 14 bases left between them. The CDR3 consists of 14 residues. In nucleotides, the CDR3 is TGTGCCAGCAGATGGGCCTCCCCAGACTATGGCTACACCTTC. This codes for CASRWASPDYGYTF. Full variable domain (outside the CDR3, taken from reference TRBV5-4 and TRBJ1-2): ETGVTQSPTHLIKTRGQQVTLRCSSQSGHNTVSWYQQALGQGPQFIFQYYREEENGRGNFPPRFSGLQFPNYSSELNVNALELDDSALYLCASRWASPDYGYTFGSGTRLTVV.

The V and J genes are TRBV5-1 and TRBJ2-7; D is unclear. CDR1 is SGHRS and CDR2 is YFSETQ in the germline V gene. The CDR3 covers 13 residues. Trimming took 0 bases from V and 3 from J, leaving 7 bases between them. The CDR3 is CASSLVLNYEQYF. Written as DNA, the CDR3 is TGCGCCAGCAGCTTGGTACTAAACTACGAGCAGTACTTC.

The J gene is TRBJ2-3, the V gene TRBV19; D not certain. Germline CDR1 is LNHDA and CDR2 is SQIVND (reference sequence). V lost 5 bases and J lost 5, with 17 bases in between. This CDR3 comprises 15 residues. The CDR3 sequence: CASSSAIRFGDTQYF. In nucleotides, the CDR3 is TGTGCCAGTAGTTCAGCGATCCGATTTGGAGATACGCAGTATTTT. The whole variable domain, remainder taken from reference TRBV19 and TRBJ2-3, is DGGITQSPKYLFRKEGQNVTLSCEQNLNHDAMYWYRQDPGQGLRLIYYSQIVNDFQKGDIAEGYSVSREKKESFPLTVTSAQKNPTAFYLCASSSAIRFGDTQYFGPGTRLTVL.

This clone has just one count. The V call is TRBV28, the J call TRBJ2-6, with D maybe TRBD1 (6 bases). Per germline, CDR1 MDHEN and CDR2 SYDVKM. This CDR3 is built from 17 residues. Trimming shortened V by 5 bases and J by 0 bases, and 14 bases separated the two germline ends. CDR3 sequence (DNA): TGTGCCAGCAGTCAGACGGGACACCGCTCTGGGGCCAACGTCCTGACTTTC. It codes for CASSQTGHRSGANVLTF.

The J gene is TRBJ2-7, the V gene TRBV28; 7 bases are a match to TRBD1. CDR1 and CDR2 from the germline V gene are MDHEN and SYDVKM. CDR3 length equals 15 residues. The V gene end was trimmed by 6 bases and the J gene end by 1 base; junction bases not matched to a gene: 9. CDR3 bases: TGTGCCAGCAGCCAACAGGGGCCCCCATCCTACGAGCAGTACTTC. It is translated as CASSQQGPPSYEQYF.

This chain uses TRBV5-1 with TRBJ2-5, with 7 bases matching TRBD2. V shed 2 bases, J shed 4 bases, and the junction held 11 bases outside the gene matches. The germline V gene encodes CDR1 SGHRS and CDR2 YFSETQ. This CDR3 comprises 16 residues. The CDR3 loop reads CASSLVRGGILETQYF. The CDR3 DNA is TGCGCCAGCAGCTTAGTCCGGGGAGGGATCCTAGAGACCCAGTACTTC. The whole variable domain, filled in from reference TRBV5-1 and TRBJ2-5, reads KAGVTQTPRYLIKTRGQQVTLSCSPISGHRSVSWYQQTPGQGLQFLFEYFSETQRNKGNFPGRFSGRQFSNSRSEMNVSTLELGDSALYLCASSLVRGGILETQYFGPGTRLLVL.

The chain recombines TRBV4-2 with TRBJ2-2; TRBD2 agrees at 7 bases. V was pared by 0 bases and J by 0 bases, with 4 bases of the junction left unmatched. The CDR3 sequence is 17 residues long. Germline V lookup: CDR1 LGHNA, CDR2 YNFKEQ. The CDR3 nucleotides read TGTGCCAGCAGCCAAGATACTGGGAGGGCGAACACCGGGGAGCTGTTTTTT. Translation: CASSQDTGRANTGELFF.

The chain carries TRBV11-2 and TRBJ2-2, with 10 bases lining up with TRBD1. The CDR3 length is 16 residues. V lost 5 bases and J lost 0; bases outside the gene matches: 3. Germline loops: CDR1 SGHAT, CDR2 FQNNGV. The CDR3: CASSLDRGPNTGELFF. The CDR3 nucleotides are TGTGCCAGCAGCCTTGACAGGGGGCCGAACACCGGGGAGCTGTTTTTT.